This entry concerns a single T cell receptor beta chain. This receptor's antigen is unknown. Within one base of it there is no much larger clone, and no base qualities were kept. A second Seattle source provided samples from volunteer blood donors who had recovered from COVID-19. Collaborating institutions collected whole blood in K2EDTA tubes following their own protocols. For TCRbeta analysis, collaborator samples were shipped as frozen whole blood, as isolated PBMCs, or as DNA extracted from either sample type. The immunoSEQ Assay, a bias-controlled multiplex PCR, was used to amplify TCRbeta CDR3 regions from genomic DNA. The paper's data handling went like this. Within the assay, amplification of reference gene primers was used to estimate how many nucleated cells each sample contained. To quantify the absolute abundance of each unique TCRbeta CDR3 rearrangement, sequence reads were collapsed and filtered. Productive Simpson clonality was computed per sample as the square root of Simpson's diversity index over productive rearrangements. This is the immuneACCESS table as TCRdb keeps it, with only in-frame sequences that have V and J called. A part of the clones is gone; compared with another copy, unresolved V genes explain less than half, and the rest is unexplained. Clone size and V and J calls were adopted from that table, with D and trimming inferred from the DNA. This sample holds a few hundred thousand clones; around 90% were observed only once. Approximately 4% of the sample comes from the top ten.

The data were taken from a study of blood T cell repertoires in COVID-19 (dated by TCRdb to the early 2020s). About the investigation overall: The collaborator samples originated in the United States, Italy and Spain and spanned the acute and convalescent phases of COVID-19. Where available, HLA class I and class II types were taken from metadata supplied by the sample provider and were not determined by assay-based typing. The repertoires were released in a freely available public database intended as a resource for research on the immune response to SARS-CoV-2. The prospective study material was composed of cDNA or gDNA derived from T cells, B-cell-depleted T cells, or PBMCs. Samples came from the ongoing ImmuneRACE study (first 160 participants) plus 1,254 subjects from 6 global collaborators. Deeply sampled blood TCRbeta repertoires from subjects exposed to, actively infected with, or recovered from COVID-19 were included in the dataset. Sample metadata almost always included a de-identified subject ID, COVID-19 status, age in years and sex.

What the work shows at the level of the full study, not this receptor alone: Clinical and demographic metadata were provided uncurated, with the amount varying by source and participant.

The sequence derives from a man between 60 and 75 years old who had recovered from COVID-19. Sample: peripheral blood.

Here the CDR3 is given as CASSWQGIGEQYF. The sequenced DNA: TGCGCCAGCAGCTGGCAGGGGATAGGCGAGCAGTACTTC. The chain is encoded by TRBV5-1 joined to TRBJ2-7; the D gene is perhaps TRBD1, on 6 matching bases. The trim is 3 bases for V and 6 bases for J, with a gap of 13 bases between the germline ends. Counted from cysteine to phenylalanine, this CDR3 has 13 amino acids. The read is trimmed to its CDR3 DNA, 39 bases read in frame from base 1. As encoded in the germline V gene, CDR1 is SGHRS while CDR2 is YFSETQ.